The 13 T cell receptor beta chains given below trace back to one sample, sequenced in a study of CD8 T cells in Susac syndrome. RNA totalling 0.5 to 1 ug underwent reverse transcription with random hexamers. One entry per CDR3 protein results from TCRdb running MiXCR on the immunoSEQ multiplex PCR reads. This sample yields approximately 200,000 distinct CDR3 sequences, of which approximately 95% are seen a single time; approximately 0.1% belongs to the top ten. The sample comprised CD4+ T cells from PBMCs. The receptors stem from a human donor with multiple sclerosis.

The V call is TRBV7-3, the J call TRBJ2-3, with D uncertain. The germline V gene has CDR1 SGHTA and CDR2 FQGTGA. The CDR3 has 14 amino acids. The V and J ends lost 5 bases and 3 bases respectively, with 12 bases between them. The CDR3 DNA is TGTGCCAGCAGCCAAGGGCTAACGACAGATACGCAGTATTTT. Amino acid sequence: CASSQGLTTDTQYF.

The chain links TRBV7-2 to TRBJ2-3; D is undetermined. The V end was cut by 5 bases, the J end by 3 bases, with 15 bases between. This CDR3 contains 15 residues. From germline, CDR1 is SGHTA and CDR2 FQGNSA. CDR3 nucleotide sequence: TGTGCCAGCAGCGTTGACACGGTTGGGACAGATACGCAGTATTTT. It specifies CASSVDTVGTDTQYF.

For the CDR3, the DNA is TGTGCCAGCAGCTATTCCTCCGGGACTCAGACCGGGGAGCTGTTTTTT. Its translation is CASSYSSGTQTGELFF. The genes are TRBV3-1 and TRBJ2-2, with D maybe TRBD2 (6 bases). In germline, CDR1 is LGHDT, CDR2 YNNKEL (reference sequence). V was trimmed by 5 bases and J by 5 bases, leaving 18 bases between them. This CDR3 spans 16 amino acids.

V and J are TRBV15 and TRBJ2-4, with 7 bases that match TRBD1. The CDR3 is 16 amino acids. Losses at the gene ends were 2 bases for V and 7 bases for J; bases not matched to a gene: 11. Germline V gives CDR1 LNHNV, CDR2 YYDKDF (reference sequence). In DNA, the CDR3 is TGTGCCACCAGCAGACCAAAACAGGGGAGAGGGAACATTCAGTACTTC. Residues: CATSRPKQGRGNIQYF.

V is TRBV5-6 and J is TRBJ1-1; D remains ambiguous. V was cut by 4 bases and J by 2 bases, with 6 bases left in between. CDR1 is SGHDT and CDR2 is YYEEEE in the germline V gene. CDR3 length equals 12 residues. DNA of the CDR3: TGTGCCAGCAGCCGCTCAAACACTGAAGCTTTCTTT. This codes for CASSRSNTEAFF.

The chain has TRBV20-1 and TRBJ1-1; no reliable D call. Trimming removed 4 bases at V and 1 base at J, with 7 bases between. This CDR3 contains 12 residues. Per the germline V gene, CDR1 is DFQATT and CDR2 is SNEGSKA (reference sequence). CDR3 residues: CSATKENTEAFF. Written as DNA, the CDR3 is TGCAGTGCTACCAAGGAGAACACTGAAGCTTTCTTT.

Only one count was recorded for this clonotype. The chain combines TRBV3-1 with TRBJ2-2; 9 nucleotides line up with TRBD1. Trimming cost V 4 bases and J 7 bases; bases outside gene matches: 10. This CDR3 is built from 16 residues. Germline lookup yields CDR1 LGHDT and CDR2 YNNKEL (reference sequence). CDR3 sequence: CASSLRQGDGDGELFF. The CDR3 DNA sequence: TGTGCCAGCAGCCTACGACAGGGGGATGGAGACGGGGAGCTGTTTTTT.

This chain's CDR3 is CASSLEGHPFNEQFF. Here the CDR3 DNA reads TGTGCCAGCAGCTTAGAAGGTCACCCCTTCAATGAGCAGTTCTTC. V gene TRBV7-2 combines with J gene TRBJ2-1; D remains ambiguous. Germline V gene lookup returns CDR1 SGHTA and CDR2 FQGNSA. The CDR3 consists of 15 residues. V was cut by 1 base and J by 6 bases, with 13 bases left in between.

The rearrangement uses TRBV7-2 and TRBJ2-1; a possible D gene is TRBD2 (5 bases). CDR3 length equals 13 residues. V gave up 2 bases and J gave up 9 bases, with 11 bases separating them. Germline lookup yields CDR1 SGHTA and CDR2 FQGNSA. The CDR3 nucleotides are TGTGCCAGCAGCTTATTGTTCAGCGGTGAGCAGTTCTTC. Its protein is CASSLLFSGEQFF.

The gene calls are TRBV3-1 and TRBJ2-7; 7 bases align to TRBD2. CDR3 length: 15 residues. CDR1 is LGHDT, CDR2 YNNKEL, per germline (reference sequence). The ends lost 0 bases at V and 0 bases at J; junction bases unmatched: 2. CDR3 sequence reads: CASSQEAGNSYEQYF. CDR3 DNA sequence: TGTGCCAGCAGCCAAGAAGCGGGGAACTCCTACGAGCAGTACTTC.

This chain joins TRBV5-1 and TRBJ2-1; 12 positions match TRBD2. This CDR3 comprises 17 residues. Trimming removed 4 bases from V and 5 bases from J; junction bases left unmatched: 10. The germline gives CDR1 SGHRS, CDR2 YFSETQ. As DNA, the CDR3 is TGCGCCAGCAGCGGACTAGCGGGGCCCCTCGTCCACAATGAGCAGTTCTTC. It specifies CASSGLAGPLVHNEQFF.

CDR3 coding DNA: TGCGCCAGCAGCCAAGATCGGGGGCGAATCTCCTACGAGCAGTACTTC. Protein: CASSQDRGRISYEQYF. The rearrangement links TRBV4-3 to TRBJ2-7; D tentatively reads TRBD1 or TRBD2 (6 bases each). Germline CDR1 LGHNA, CDR2 YSLEER. The CDR3 is 16 amino acids. V was trimmed by 0 bases and J by 0 bases, leaving 12 bases between them.

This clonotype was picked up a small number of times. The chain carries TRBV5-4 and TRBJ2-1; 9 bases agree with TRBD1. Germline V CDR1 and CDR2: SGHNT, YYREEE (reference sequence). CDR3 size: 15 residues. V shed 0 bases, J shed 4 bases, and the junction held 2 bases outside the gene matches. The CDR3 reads CASSLDRGLYNEQFF. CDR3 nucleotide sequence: TGTGCCAGCAGCTTGGACAGGGGGCTGTACAATGAGCAGTTCTTC.